Following are 26 T cell receptor beta chains from one sample sequenced in a study of T cells in Graves' hyperthyroidism and ophthalmopathy. RNA transcripts provided the source from which TCR beta CDR3 regions were amplified. Researchers ran a first-round RT-PCR on the TCR CDR3 using the HTBI primer set. TCRdb re-called the multiplex PCR reads with MiXCR, one entry per CDR3 protein. The sample yields about 610,000 distinct CDR3 sequences, 46% seen once. The sample was peripheral blood or thyroid tissue (not recorded which). The receptor set was obtained from a woman aged 18-29 years with Graves' hyperthyroidism.

This rearrangement joins TRBV24-1 to TRBJ2-5; TRBD2 is a possible D gene (6 bases). Germline lookup yields CDR1 KGHDR and CDR2 SFDVKD. This CDR3 has 16 amino acids. V lost 4 bases to trimming and J lost 1 base, with 15 bases between them. The CDR3 is CATSDPRTGLQETQYF. CDR3 nucleotide sequence: TGTGCCACCAGTGACCCCCGGACGGGACTCCAAGAGACCCAGTACTTC.

This clonotype has a count of ten or more. The chain couples TRBV20-1 to TRBJ1-1; D might be TRBD1 (6 bases). This CDR3 spans 14 amino acids. The V end was cut by 5 bases, the J end by 3 bases, with 16 bases between. The germline V gene has CDR1 DFQATT and CDR2 SNEGSKA (reference sequence). Written as DNA, the CDR3 is TGCAGTGCTGCCAGGGGCGGGTGGGACACTGAAGCTTTCTTT. This codes for CSAARGGWDTEAFF.

This clonotype was counted at least ten times. The chain uses TRBV5-1 and TRBJ1-1; possible D gene TRBD1, 5 bases. The CDR3 consists of 14 residues. The V end was cut by 1 base, the J end by 1 base, with 8 bases between. In germline, CDR1 is SGHRS, CDR2 YFSETQ. The CDR3: CASSLTGQNTEAFF. CDR3 coding DNA: TGCGCCAGCAGCTTGACCGGACAGAACACTGAAGCTTTCTTT.

This clonotype was recorded at least ten times. The chain recombines TRBV6-5 with TRBJ1-1; no clear D gene. The CDR3 has 14 residues. V lost 2 bases and J lost 3, with 10 bases in between. Looked up from germline, CDR1 is MNHEY and CDR2 is SVGAGI. CDR3 nucleotide sequence: TGTGCCAGCAGTTACAGGGAAGTGGACACTGAAGCTTTCTTT. It encodes CASSYREVDTEAFF.

A note on this clonotype: It is unclear where the CDR3 begins or ends on the DNA, so no DNA is shown, and the CDR3 is as TCRdb lists it. The chain recombines TRBV29-1 with TRBJ1-2. A total of 15 residues make up the CDR3, ends included. Per the germline V gene, CDR1 is SQVTM and CDR2 is ANQGSEA. The CDR3 spells CSVVAGGLQFFGYTF.

This clonotype was picked up many times. V is TRBV6-5 and J is TRBJ1-2; D possibly corresponds to TRBD1 (5 bases). CDR3 size: 14 residues. Germline V CDR1 and CDR2: MNHEY, SVGAGI. V was trimmed by 2 bases and J by 8 bases, leaving 15 bases between them. This CDR3 is CASSYDRGYLGYTF. The CDR3 region has the DNA TGTGCCAGCAGTTACGATCGGGGCTACCTGGGCTACACCTTC.

In its sample, this clonotype was seen many times. The chain carries TRBV10-1 and TRBJ1-2; weak D call: TRBD1 (5 bases). The CDR3 loop spans 10 amino acids. Germline V gene data show CDR1 as WNHNN and CDR2 as SYGVQD (reference sequence). Trimming took off 9 bases at V and 10 bases at J, with 12 bases between the two ends. DNA for the CDR3: TGCGCCAGTTCCCGACAGACCTACACCTTC. This translates into CASSRQTYTF.

The V call is TRBV10-3, the J call TRBJ1-2, with D perhaps matching TRBD1 (6 bases). Germline V gives CDR1 ENHRY, CDR2 SYGVKD. Trimming took 8 bases from V and 8 from J, leaving 24 bases between them. This CDR3 has 15 residues. CDR3 sequence (DNA): TGTGCCATCGCCATAGAGGGGGAAGCGTCTGGGGGCTACACCTTC. This sequence encodes CAIAIEGEASGGYTF.

Turning to this clonotype: A much larger clone lies one base from this, so it may be a read error. The chain combines TRBV7-3 with TRBJ1-5; D gene uncertain. Germline V gene sequence: CDR1 SGHTA, CDR2 FQGTGA. With 5 bases removed from V and 0 bases from J, the gap between germline ends came to 14 bases. The CDR3 length is 16 residues. The CDR3 sequence: CASSPDFRRSNQPQHF. The CDR3 DNA reads TGTGCCAGCAGCCCCGACTTTCGGCGTAGCAATCAGCCCCAGCATTTT.

This clonotype was detected many times. V is TRBV19 and J is TRBJ1-1; D call uncertain. The CDR3 consists of 16 residues. V lost 7 bases and J 1 base, leaving 19 bases between the germline ends. Germline-derived CDR1 and CDR2 are LNHDA and SQIVND (reference sequence). The CDR3: CASTPLPGLTNTEAFF. As DNA, the CDR3 is TGTGCCAGTACCCCGCTCCCTGGACTCACGAACACTGAAGCTTTCTTT. The complete variable domain, with remaining parts taken from reference TRBV19 and TRBJ1-1, reads DGGITQSPKYLFRKEGQNVTLSCEQNLNHDAMYWYRQDPGQGLRLIYYSQIVNDFQKGDIAEGYSVSREKKESFPLTVTSAQKNPTAFYLCASTPLPGLTNTEAFFGQGTRLTVV.

The count of this clonotype is one. The chain uses TRBV7-9 and TRBJ1-2; 10 bases are a match to TRBD1. Germline CDR1 SEHNR, CDR2 FQNEAQ (reference sequence). The CDR3 sequence is 15 residues long. V lost 8 bases, J lost 0 bases, and 6 bases stayed unmatched. The CDR3 coding sequence is TGTGCCAGCCCCCGGACAGGGGGAGCTAACTATGGCTACACCTTC. It is translated as CASPRTGGANYGYTF.

V is TRBV10-3 and J is TRBJ1-5; the D is unclear. V shed 6 bases and J shed 3 bases, with 9 bases lying between them. This CDR3 spans 13 amino acids. Germline V gives CDR1 ENHRY, CDR2 SYGVKD. The CDR3 loop reads CAISGIDNQPQHF. The CDR3 DNA sequence: TGTGCCATCAGCGGGATTGACAATCAGCCCCAGCATTTT.

The V and J genes are TRBV12-3 or TRBV12-4 and TRBJ1-2; unclear D gene. V was clipped by 3 bases and J by 7 bases, with 12 bases between them. This CDR3 contains 13 residues. The CDR3 here is CASSFGQRGGYTF. CDR3 nucleotides: TGTGCCAGCAGTTTCGGTCAGAGAGGTGGCTACACCTTC.

This clonotype was counted a few times. The CDR3 spells CASTSSGATNEKLFF. The CDR3 nucleotides read TGCGCCAGCACTTCCTCGGGTGCAACTAATGAAAAACTGTTTTTT. The chain joins TRBV5-1 to TRBJ1-4; D is unresolved. This CDR3 spans 15 amino acids. Trimming removed 6 bases at V and 0 bases at J, with 12 bases between. Germline V CDR1 and CDR2: SGHRS, YFSETQ.

The chain employs TRBV24-1 and TRBJ1-5, with TRBD1 as a possible D gene (5 bases). This CDR3 has 13 amino acids. Between the trimmed V and J ends, which lost 12 bases and 4 bases, there was a span of 15 bases. Germline values: CDR1 KGHDR, CDR2 SFDVKD. The CDR3 region is CAPTGLFNQPQHF. The CDR3 DNA reads TGTGCCCCTACGGGACTTTTTAATCAGCCCCAGCATTTT.

The V and J genes are TRBV9 and TRBJ1-2; 11 bases map to TRBD1. This CDR3 comprises 16 residues. V shed 4 bases, J shed 7 bases, and the junction held 12 bases outside the gene matches. Germline CDR1 reads SGDLS; CDR2 reads YYNGEE. CDR3 DNA: TGTGCCAGCAGCCCCCTGGGGGGACAGGGGGTTTCTGGCTACACCTTC. Amino acid sequence: CASSPLGGQGVSGYTF.

The chain employs TRBV29-1 and TRBJ1-3; tentative D call: TRBD1 (6 bases). V was trimmed by 5 bases and J by 4 bases, leaving 15 bases between them. Germline V lookup: CDR1 SQVTM, CDR2 ANQGSEA. This CDR3 spans 14 amino acids. The CDR3 DNA reads TGCAGCGTTCAATCCGGACAGCTCGGAAACACCATATATTTT. This sequence encodes CSVQSGQLGNTIYF.

The table lists this clonotype with many counts. This chain joins TRBV20-1 and TRBJ1-1, with D perhaps matching TRBD1 (5 bases). This CDR3 region has 12 residues. Trimming took off 1 base at V and 4 bases at J, with 7 bases between the two ends. The germline V gene has CDR1 DFQATT and CDR2 SNEGSKA (reference sequence). This CDR3 reads CSARGQPTEAFF. The DNA of the CDR3 is TGCAGTGCTAGAGGACAGCCCACTGAAGCTTTCTTT.

In its sample, this clonotype was seen many times. The chain is built from TRBV4-1 and TRBJ1-1; unclear D gene. CDR3 size: 18 residues. Trimming removed 2 bases at V and 6 bases at J, with 25 bases between. CDR1 and CDR2 (germline): MGHRA, YSYEKL. The CDR3 reads CASSQHRPVSGRLAEAFF. The CDR3 DNA follows: TGCGCCAGCAGCCAACACCGCCCGGTGTCCGGGAGACTCGCTGAAGCTTTCTTT.

At least ten counts were recorded for this clonotype. The chain joins TRBV10-3 to TRBJ1-6; 8 nucleotides align to TRBD1. Per germline, CDR1 ENHRY and CDR2 SYGVKD. J lost 10 bases, V lost 11 bases, and 13 bases had no gene match. The CDR3 spans 14 residues. The CDR3 bases are TGTGCCGTAAAGGAACAGGGGGATTACTCACCCCTCCACTTT. Protein: CAVKEQGDYSPLHF.

This clonotype was counted ten times or more. The rearrangement links TRBV4-2 to TRBJ2-2, with D hard to call. V lost 0 bases and J 1 base, leaving 6 bases between the germline ends. This CDR3 has 15 residues. The germline V gene encodes CDR1 LGHNA and CDR2 YNFKEQ. CDR3 DNA sequence: TGTGCCAGCAGCCAAGATCCTCAGAACACCGGGGAGCTGTTTTTT. Translating gives CASSQDPQNTGELFF.

This clonotype occurred many times. The chain couples TRBV6-6 to TRBJ2-7, with D perhaps TRBD1 or TRBD2 (5 bases each). The CDR3 totals 13 residues. V shed 4 bases and J shed 5 bases, with 12 bases lying between them. The germline V gene encodes CDR1 MNHNY and CDR2 SVGAGI (reference sequence). The CDR3 is CASSSAGTHEQYF. CDR3 coding DNA: TGTGCCAGCAGTTCGGCAGGGACCCACGAGCAGTACTTC.

Ten or more counts support this clonotype. The chain combines TRBV11-2 with TRBJ2-5, with TRBD2 matching 16 bases. The CDR3 runs 16 residues. The germline gives CDR1 SGHAT, CDR2 FQNNGV. V lost 4 bases to trimming and J lost 5 bases; unmatched junction nucleotides: 4. The CDR3 region is CASSSGLAGGAETQYF. The DNA for the CDR3 is TGTGCCAGCAGCTCGGGACTAGCGGGAGGGGCGGAGACCCAGTACTTC. Together with reference TRBV11-2 and TRBJ2-5, the CDR3 gives the full variable domain: EAGVAQSPRYKIIEKRQSVAFWCNPISGHATLYWYQQILGQGPKLLIQFQNNGVVDDSQLPKDRFSAERLKGVDSTLKIQPAKLEDSAVYLCASSSGLAGGAETQYFGPGTRLLVL.

This clonotype showed up many times. The rearrangement joins TRBV20-1 to TRBJ2-5; TRBD2 is a possible D gene (5 bases). The V end was cut by 0 bases, the J end by 8 bases, with 16 bases between. Looked up from germline, CDR1 is DFQATT and CDR2 is SNEGSKA (reference sequence). This CDR3 spans 14 amino acids. CDR3 sequence: CSARDVRSSGTQYF. The CDR3 bases are TGCAGTGCTAGAGATGTGAGGAGTTCGGGAACCCAGTACTTC.

Comment on this clonotype: A read error may account for a junction end that differs from germline. V gene TRBV7-9 combines with J gene TRBJ1-2; 9 nucleotides align to TRBD1. The CDR3 is 14 amino acids. Germline CDR1 reads SEHNR; CDR2 reads FQNEAQ (reference sequence). CDR3 nucleotide sequence: TGTGCAAGCAGCCTTGGACAGGGGCGTAAGGGCTACACCTTC. This gives the protein CASSLGQGRKGYTF.

The gene calls are TRBV29-1 and TRBJ2-3, with D possibly called TRBD1 or TRBD2 (5 bases each). Trimming took off 7 bases at V and 0 bases at J, with 17 bases between the two ends. The CDR3 runs 15 residues. The germline V gene encodes CDR1 SQVTM and CDR2 ANQGSEA. The CDR3 loop is CSATGVATSTDTQYF. The CDR3 DNA sequence: TGCAGCGCTACAGGCGTAGCGACTAGCACAGATACGCAGTATTTT.